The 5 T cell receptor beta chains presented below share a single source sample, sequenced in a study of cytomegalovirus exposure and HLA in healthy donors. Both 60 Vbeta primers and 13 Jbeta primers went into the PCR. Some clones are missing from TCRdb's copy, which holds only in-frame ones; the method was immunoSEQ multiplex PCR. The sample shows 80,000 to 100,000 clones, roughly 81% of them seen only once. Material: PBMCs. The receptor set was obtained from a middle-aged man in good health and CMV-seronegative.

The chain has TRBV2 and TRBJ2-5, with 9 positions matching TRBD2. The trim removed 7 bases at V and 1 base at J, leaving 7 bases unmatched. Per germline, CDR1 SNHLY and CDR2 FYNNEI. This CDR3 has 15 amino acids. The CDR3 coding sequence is TGTGCCAGCACCTGGCGGGGGGGGAGCCAAGAGACCCAGTACTTC. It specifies CASTWRGGSQETQYF.

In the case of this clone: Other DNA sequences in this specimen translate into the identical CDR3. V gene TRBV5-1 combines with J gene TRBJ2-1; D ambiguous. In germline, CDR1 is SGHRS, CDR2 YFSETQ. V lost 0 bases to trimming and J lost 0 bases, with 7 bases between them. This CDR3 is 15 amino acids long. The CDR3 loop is CASSLDGSSYNEQFF. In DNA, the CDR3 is TGCGCCAGCAGCTTGGACGGTAGCTCCTACAATGAGCAGTTCTTC. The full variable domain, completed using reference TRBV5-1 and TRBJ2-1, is KAGVTQTPRYLIKTRGQQVTLSCSPISGHRSVSWYQQTPGQGLQFLFEYFSETQRNKGNFPGRFSGRQFSNSRSEMNVSTLELGDSALYLCASSLDGSSYNEQFFGPGTRLTVL.

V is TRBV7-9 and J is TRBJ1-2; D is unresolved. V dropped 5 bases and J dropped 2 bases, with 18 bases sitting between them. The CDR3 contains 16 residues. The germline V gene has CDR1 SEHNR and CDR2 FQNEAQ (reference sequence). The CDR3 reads CASSLSRRNSNYGYTF. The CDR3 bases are TGTGCCAGCAGCCTCAGTCGGCGGAATTCCAACTATGGCTACACCTTC. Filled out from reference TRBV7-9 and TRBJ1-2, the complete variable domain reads DTGVSQNPRHKITKRGQNVTFRCDPISEHNRLYWYRQTLGQGPEFLTYFQNEAQLEKSRLLSDRFSAERPKGSFSTLEIQRTEQGDSAMYLCASSLSRRNSNYGYTFGSGTRLTVV.

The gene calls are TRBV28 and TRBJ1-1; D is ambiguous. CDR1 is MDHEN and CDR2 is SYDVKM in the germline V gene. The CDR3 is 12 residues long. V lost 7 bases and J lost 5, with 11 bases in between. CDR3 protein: CASNTGRTEAFF. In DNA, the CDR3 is TGTGCCAGCAATACGGGAAGGACTGAAGCTTTCTTT.

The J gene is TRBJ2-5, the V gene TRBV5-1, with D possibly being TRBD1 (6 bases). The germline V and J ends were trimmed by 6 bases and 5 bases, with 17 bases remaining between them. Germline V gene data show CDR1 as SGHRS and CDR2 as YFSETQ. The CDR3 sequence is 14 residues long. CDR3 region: CASKRAGDWETQYF. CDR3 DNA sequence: TGCGCCAGCAAGAGGGCAGGGGATTGGGAGACCCAGTACTTC.